These 7 T cell receptor beta chains were sequenced from one sample in a study of OX40 agonist ivuxolimab in advanced cancers. Assay: immunoSEQ multiplex PCR; the TCRdb copy retains only in-frame clones and omits some. The table shows under 15,000 clones, with roughly three quarters occurring only once. Here the sequenced sample was CD4+ or CD8+ T cells sorted from blood, taken in a trial of the OX40 agonist ivuxolimab. The receptors come from an adult with an advanced solid tumor such as melanoma, head and neck, liver or kidney cancer.

The chain has TRBV29-1 and TRBJ1-2; perhaps TRBD1 as D (5 bases). The CDR3 covers 13 residues. V lost 6 bases and J lost 8, with 19 bases in between. Germline V CDR1 and CDR2: SQVTM, ANQGSEA. In nucleotides, the CDR3 is TGCAGCGTGGACCTACAGGCCTCGGGAGGCTACACCTTC. Its translation: CSVDLQASGGYTF.

The chain combines TRBV19 with TRBJ2-7; 9 bases match TRBD1. This CDR3 comprises 15 residues. The germline CDR1 and CDR2 sequences are LNHDA and SQIVND (reference sequence). Trimming removed 3 bases from V and 0 bases from J; junction bases left unmatched: 3. Written as DNA, the CDR3 is TGTGCCAGTAGTATCGGGACAGGGAGCTCCTACGAGCAGTACTTC. As protein: CASSIGTGSSYEQYF.

The V gene is TRBV11-2, the J gene TRBJ1-6; D remains ambiguous. The V gene lost 6 bases and the J gene lost 6 bases, with 9 bases spanning the gap. The CDR3 sequence is 13 residues long. From germline, CDR1 is SGHAT and CDR2 FQNNGV. The CDR3 nucleotides read TGTGCCAGCAGTCCCTCATCTAATTCACCCCTCCACTTT. This gives the protein CASSPSSNSPLHF.

This clone was counted only a few times. The chain carries TRBV5-1 and TRBJ2-1, with D perhaps being TRBD1 or TRBD2 (5 bases each). Germline values: CDR1 SGHRS, CDR2 YFSETQ. This CDR3 has 14 amino acids. V gave up 0 bases and J gave up 8 bases, with 12 bases separating them. CDR3 coding DNA: TGCGCCAGCAGCTTGGCTACGGGGCCGGATGAGCAGTTCTTC. It codes for CASSLATGPDEQFF.

The chain uses TRBV4-3 and TRBJ2-7; weak D call: TRBD2 (6 bases). CDR1 LGHNA and CDR2 YSLEER come from the germline V gene. The V end lost 4 bases, the J end lost 2 bases, and 12 bases lay between the germline ends. The CDR3 has 14 residues. The CDR3 protein is CASSPGTGAYEQYF. CDR3 in DNA: TGCGCCAGCAGCCCTGGGACGGGAGCCTACGAGCAGTACTTC.

This rearrangement joins TRBV29-1 to TRBJ2-1, with D perhaps given as TRBD1 or TRBD2 (7 bases each). CDR1 and CDR2 from the germline V gene are SQVTM and ANQGSEA. This CDR3 spans 13 amino acids. Trimming stripped 5 bases from V and 6 bases from J, with 14 bases between. The CDR3 spells CSVWEGAGNEQFF. The CDR3 DNA is TGCAGCGTTTGGGAGGGGGCGGGCAATGAGCAGTTCTTC.

The chain carries TRBV25-1 and TRBJ2-7, with 8 bases lining up with TRBD2. Trimming cost V 1 base and J 1 base; bases outside gene matches: 3. Looked up from germline, CDR1 is MGHDK and CDR2 is SYGVNS. CDR3 length equals 15 residues. The CDR3 DNA sequence: TGTGCCAGCAGTGAATCGGCGGGGGGATCCTACGAGCAGTACTTC. Translation gives CASSESAGGSYEQYF.